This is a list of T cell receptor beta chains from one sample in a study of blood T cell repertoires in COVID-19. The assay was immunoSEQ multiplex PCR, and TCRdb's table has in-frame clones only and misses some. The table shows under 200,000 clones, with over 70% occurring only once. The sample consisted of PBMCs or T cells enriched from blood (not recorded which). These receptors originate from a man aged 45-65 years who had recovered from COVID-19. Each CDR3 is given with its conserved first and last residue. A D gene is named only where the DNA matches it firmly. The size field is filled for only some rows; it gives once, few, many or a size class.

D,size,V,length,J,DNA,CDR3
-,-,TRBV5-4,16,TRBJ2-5,TGTGCCAGCAGCCACGACCCGGCGGCCAGACAAGAGACCCAGTACTTC,CASSHDPAARQETQYF
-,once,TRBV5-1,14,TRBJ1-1,TGCGCCAGCAGCTTATCTGGATGGGGGGATGAAGCTTTCTTT,CASSLSGWGDEAFF
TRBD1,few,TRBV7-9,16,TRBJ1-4,TGTGCCAGCAGCTTAGCGAATCAGGACAGGGACGAAAAACTGTTTTTT,CASSLANQDRDEKLFF
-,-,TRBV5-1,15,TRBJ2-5,TGCGCCAGCAGCTCGATAGGACTGATACAAGAGACCCAGTACTTC,CASSSIGLIQETQYF
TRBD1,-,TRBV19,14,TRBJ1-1,TGTGCCAGTAGTATAACAGGGGAGAACACTGAAGCTTTCTTT,CASSITGENTEAFF
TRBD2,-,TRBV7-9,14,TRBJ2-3,TGTGCCAGCAGCCTCGGGACTAGTGCAGATACGCAGTATTTT,CASSLGTSADTQYF
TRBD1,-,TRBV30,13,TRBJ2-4,TGTGCCACGGACAGGGCGACCAAAAACATTCAGTACTTC,CATDRATKNIQYF
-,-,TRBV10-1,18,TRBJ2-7,TGCGCCAGCAGTGAGCAGGGACACTTAACCCAGCAAATGCTCGAGCAGTACTTC,CASSEQGHLTQQMLEQYF
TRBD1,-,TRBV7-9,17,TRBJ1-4,TGTGCCAGCAGCTTAGGACAGGGAGCCGCAACTAATGAAAAACTGTTTTTT,CASSLGQGAATNEKLFF
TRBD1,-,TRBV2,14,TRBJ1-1,TGTGCCAGCAAGCTGACAGGGGGCGTCACTGAAGCTTTCTTT,CASKLTGGVTEAFF
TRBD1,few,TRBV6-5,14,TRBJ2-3,TGTGCCAGCAGCCTCGGACAGGGGGCAGATACGCAGTATTTT,CASSLGQGADTQYF
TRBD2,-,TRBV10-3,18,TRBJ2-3,TGTGCCATCAGTGAGTCAGGGCTAGCGGGGAGCAGCACAGATACGCAGTATTTT,CAISESGLAGSSTDTQYF
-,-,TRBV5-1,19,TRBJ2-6,TGCGCCAGCAGCTTGGTAGGCGTAGGGGCCGGCTCTGGGGCCAACGTCCTGACTTTC,CASSLVGVGAGSGANVLTF
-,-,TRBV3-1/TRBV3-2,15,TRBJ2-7,TGTGCCAGCAGCCAAGGCGATCCCAAAATGTACGAGCAGTACTTC,CASSQGDPKMYEQYF
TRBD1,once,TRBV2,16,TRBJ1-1,TGTGCCAGCAGTGCTCCACAGGGGATAAAAGTTACTGAAGCTTTCTTT,CASSAPQGIKVTEAFF
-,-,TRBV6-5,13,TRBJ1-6,TGTGCCAGCAGCCAGATAGGGGATTCGGCCCTCCACTTT,CASSQIGDSALHF
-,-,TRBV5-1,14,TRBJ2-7,TGCGCCAGCAGCTTGGCTTCAGGGTCCTACGAGCAGTACTTC,CASSLASGSYEQYF
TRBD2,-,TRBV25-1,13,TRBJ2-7,TGTGCCAGCAGAGCGGGAGGGGTCTCCGAGCAGTACTTC,CASRAGGVSEQYF
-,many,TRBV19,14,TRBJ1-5,TGTGCCAGTACCGGTCCAGGGAACAATCAGCCCCAGCATTTT,CASTGPGNNQPQHF
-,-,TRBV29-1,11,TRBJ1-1,TGCAGCGGCGGGCCGGCTGCGGAAGCTTTCTTT,CSGGPAAEAFF
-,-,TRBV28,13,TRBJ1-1,TGTGCCAGCAGTCCGCGCATGAACACTGAAGCTTTCTTT,CASSPRMNTEAFF
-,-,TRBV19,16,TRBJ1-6,TGTGCCAGTAGTACGCGGGGGGCATCCTATAATTCACCCCTCCACTTT,CASSTRGASYNSPLHF
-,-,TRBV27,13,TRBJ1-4,TGTGCCAGCAGCCCTGCAGGGGCTCAAAAACTGTTTTTT,CASSPAGAQKLFF
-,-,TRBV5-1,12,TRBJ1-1,TGCGCCAGCAGCGGGGACAAAATTTCGGCTTTCTTT,CASSGDKISAFF
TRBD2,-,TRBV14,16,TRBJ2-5,TGTGCCAGCAGCCAAGGGCGACTAGCGGCCCAAGAGACCCAGTACTTC,CASSQGRLAAQETQYF
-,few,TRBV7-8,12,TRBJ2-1,TGTGCCAGCAGCCAAAGCTTAACTGGTCAGTTCTTC,CASSQSLTGQFF
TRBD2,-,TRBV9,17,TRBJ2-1,TGTGCCAGCACTCCGGGTAGCGGGGGGCTTGGGAGCAATGAGCAGTTCTTC,CASTPGSGGLGSNEQFF
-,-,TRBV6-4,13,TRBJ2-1,TGTGCCAGCAGTGTTGGCTTGAACAATGAGCAGTTCTTC,CASSVGLNNEQFF
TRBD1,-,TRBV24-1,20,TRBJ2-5,TGTGCCACCAGTGAGGGGGACAGGTCTCGCAGAGGGGTTCTAAAAGAGACCCAGTACTTC,CATSEGDRSRRGVLKETQYF
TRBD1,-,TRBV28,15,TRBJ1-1,TGTGCCAGCAGTCCCCAACAGGGGGCCGGGACTGAAGCTTTCTTT,CASSPQQGAGTEAFF
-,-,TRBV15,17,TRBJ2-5,TGTGCCACCAGCAGAGGGGAGCGAGGTTCCACCCAAGAGACCCAGTACTTC,CATSRGERGSTQETQYF
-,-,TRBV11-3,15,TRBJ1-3,TGTGCCAGCAGCTCGGAAGGTCAGGCTGGAAACACCATATATTTT,CASSSEGQAGNTIYF
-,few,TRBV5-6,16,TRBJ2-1,TGTGCCAGCAGCGTAATCGGTCGTAGCTCCTACAATGAGCAGTTCTTC,CASSVIGRSSYNEQFF
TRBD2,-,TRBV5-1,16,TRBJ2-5,TGCGCCAGCAAGAAGGTCACTAGCGGGATCGGAGAGACCCAGTACTTC,CASKKVTSGIGETQYF
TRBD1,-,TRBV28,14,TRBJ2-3,TGTGCCAGCAGGACAGGGGGCGCGACAGATACGCAGTATTTT,CASRTGGATDTQYF
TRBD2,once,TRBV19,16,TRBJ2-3,TGTGCCAGTAGTACTCGGACTAGCGGGAGGACAGATACGCAGTATTTT,CASSTRTSGRTDTQYF
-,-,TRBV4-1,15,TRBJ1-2,TGCGCCAGCAGCCAAGTTAAGGGAAGGGGAAAAGGCTACACCTTC,CASSQVKGRGKGYTF
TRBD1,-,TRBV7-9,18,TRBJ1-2,TGTGCCAGCAGCTTTTTACCGGGACAGCAAGATCGATCCTATGGCTACACCTTC,CASSFLPGQQDRSYGYTF
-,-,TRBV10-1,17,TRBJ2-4,TGCGCCATTTTACCCCGACTGCACCCGTTAGCCAAAAACATTCAGTACTTC,CAILPRLHPLAKNIQYF
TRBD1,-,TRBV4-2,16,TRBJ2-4,TGTGCCAGCAGCCAAGATTTAAGGGACAGCGGAAACATTCAGTACTTC,CASSQDLRDSGNIQYF
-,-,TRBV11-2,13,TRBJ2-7,TGTGCCAGCAGCCACCCGGGGTCTCACGAGCAGTACTTC,CASSHPGSHEQYF
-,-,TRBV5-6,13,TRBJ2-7,TGTGCCAGCAGCTTGGGTGACAGTGACGAGCAGTACTTC,CASSLGDSDEQYF
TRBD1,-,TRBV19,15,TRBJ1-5,TGTGCCAGTAGCGGACAGGGGTTCGGCAATCAGCCCCAGCATTTT,CASSGQGFGNQPQHF
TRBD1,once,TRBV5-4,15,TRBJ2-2,TGTGCCAGCAGCTTTAGCGACAGGGCGGCCGGGGAGCTGTTTTTT,CASSFSDRAAGELFF
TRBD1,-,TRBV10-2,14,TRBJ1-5,TGCGCCAGCAGGGGGACAGGGGGCAATCAGCCCCAGCATTTT,CASRGTGGNQPQHF
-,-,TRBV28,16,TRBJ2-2,TGTGCCAGCGCGGCAGGGGCGAATAGTTTGGCCGGGGAGCTGTTTTTT,CASAAGANSLAGELFF
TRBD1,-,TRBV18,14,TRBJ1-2,TGTGCCAGCTCCCGGGACAGGGACAACTATGGCTACACCTTC,CASSRDRDNYGYTF
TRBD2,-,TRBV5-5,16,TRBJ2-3,TGTGCCAGCAGCTTGCGTGTCGGGGGGAGCACAGATACGCAGTATTTT,CASSLRVGGSTDTQYF